This TCR beta chain was sequenced for a study of T cells in Graves' hyperthyroidism and ophthalmopathy. Points from the study as a whole: Ophthalmopathy, as predicted by the model, came a median about seven months after the prediction. Blood also held most thyroid clonotypes expanded beyond 0.001.

Turning to this clonotype: Its antigen is not known. At one end, the junction sequence differs from germline, possibly due to a read error.

Amplified TCR beta CDR3 regions derived from RNA transcripts. A set of HTBI primers served as the primers for a first-round RT-PCR of the TCR CDR3. TCRdb used MiXCR to reprocess the multiplex PCR reads, holding one entry per CDR3 protein. The profile shows roughly 550,000 distinct CDR3 sequences, 16% of them singletons. The CDR3 spans 15 residues. CDR1 is SQVTM and CDR2 is ANQGSEA in the germline V gene. Exclusion of a patient resulted from uncontrolled infection, other autoimmune disease, pregnancy or lactation. This chain uses TRBV29-1 with TRBJ2-7; D is perhaps TRBD2 (6 bases). This clonotype originated in a woman aged 30 to 39 with Graves' ophthalmopathy. Sequenced input: blood. The CDR3 here is CSVDRGDSSSYEQYF. The CDR3 DNA reads TGCAGCGTTGATAGAGGGGACTCCAGCTCCTATGAGCAGTACTTC.